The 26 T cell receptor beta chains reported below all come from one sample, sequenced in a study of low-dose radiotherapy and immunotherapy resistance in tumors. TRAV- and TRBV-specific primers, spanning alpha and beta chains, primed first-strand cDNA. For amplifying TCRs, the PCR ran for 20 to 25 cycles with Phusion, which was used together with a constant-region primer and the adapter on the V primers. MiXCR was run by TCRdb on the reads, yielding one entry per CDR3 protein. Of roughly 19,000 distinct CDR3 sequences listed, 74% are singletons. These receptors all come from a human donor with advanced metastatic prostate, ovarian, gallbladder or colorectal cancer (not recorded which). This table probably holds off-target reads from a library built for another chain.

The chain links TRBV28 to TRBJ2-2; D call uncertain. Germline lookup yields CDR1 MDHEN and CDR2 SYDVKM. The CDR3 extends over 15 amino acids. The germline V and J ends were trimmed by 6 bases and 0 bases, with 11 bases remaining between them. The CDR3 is CASRAEPANTGELFF. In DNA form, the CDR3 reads TGTGCCAGCAGGGCGGAACCCGCGAACACCGGGGAGCTGTTTTTT.

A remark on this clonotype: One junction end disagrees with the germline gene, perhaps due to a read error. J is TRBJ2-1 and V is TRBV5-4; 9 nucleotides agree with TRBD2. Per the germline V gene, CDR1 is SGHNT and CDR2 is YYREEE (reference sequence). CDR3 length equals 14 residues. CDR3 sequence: CATVELAGHNELFF. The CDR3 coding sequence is TGTGCCACCGTTGAGCTAGCGGGGCACAATGAGCTGTTCTTC. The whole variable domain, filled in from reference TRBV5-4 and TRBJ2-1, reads ETGVTQSPTHLIKTRGQQVTLRCSSQSGHNTVSWYQQALGQGPQFIFQYYREEENGRGNFPPRFSGLQFPNYSSELNVNALELDDSALYLCATVELAGHNELFFGPGTRLTVL.

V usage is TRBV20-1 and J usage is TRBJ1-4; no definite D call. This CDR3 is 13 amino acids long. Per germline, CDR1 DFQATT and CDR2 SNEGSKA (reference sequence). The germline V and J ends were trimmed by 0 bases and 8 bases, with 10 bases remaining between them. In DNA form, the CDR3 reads TGCAGTGCTAGAGATAAGTTGGGAGAAAAACTGTTTTTT. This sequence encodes CSARDKLGEKLFF.

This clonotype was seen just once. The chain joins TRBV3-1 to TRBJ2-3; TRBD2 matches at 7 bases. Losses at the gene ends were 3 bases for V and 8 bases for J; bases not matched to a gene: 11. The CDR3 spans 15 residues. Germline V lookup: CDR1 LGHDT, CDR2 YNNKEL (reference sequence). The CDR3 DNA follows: TGTGCCAGCAGCCAGGTCTCTAGCGGTGGAGGTACGCAGTATTTT. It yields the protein CASSQVSSGGGTQYF.

CDR3 nucleotide sequence: TGCAGTGCTAGAGGAGGGGGTCGGATCTCCTACAATGAGCAGTTCTTC. Protein product: CSARGGGRISYNEQFF. The V call is TRBV20-1, the J call TRBJ2-1; tentatively, D is TRBD1 (6 bases). V lost 1 base and J lost 0, with 13 bases in between. CDR1 DFQATT and CDR2 SNEGSKA come from the germline V gene (reference sequence). The CDR3 is 16 amino acids.

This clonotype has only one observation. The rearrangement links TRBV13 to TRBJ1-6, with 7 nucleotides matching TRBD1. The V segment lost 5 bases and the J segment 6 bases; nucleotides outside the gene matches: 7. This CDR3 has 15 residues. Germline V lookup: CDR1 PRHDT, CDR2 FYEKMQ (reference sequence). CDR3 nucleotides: TGTGCCAGCAGCCCCGGAGGGACAGCTAATTCACCCCTCCACTTT. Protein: CASSPGGTANSPLHF. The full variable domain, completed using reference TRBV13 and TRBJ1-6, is AAGVIQSPRHLIKEKRETATLKCYPIPRHDTVYWYQQGPGQDPQFLISFYEKMQSDKGSIPDRFSAQQFSDYHSELNMSSLELGDSALYFCASSPGGTANSPLHFGNGTRLTVT.

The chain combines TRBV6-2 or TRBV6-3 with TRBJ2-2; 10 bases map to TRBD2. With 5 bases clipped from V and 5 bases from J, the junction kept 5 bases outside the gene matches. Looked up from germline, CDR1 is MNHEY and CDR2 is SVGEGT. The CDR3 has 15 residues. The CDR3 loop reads CASSPAGGRTGELFF. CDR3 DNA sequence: TGTGCCAGCAGTCCAGCGGGGGGGCGAACCGGGGAGCTGTTTTTT.

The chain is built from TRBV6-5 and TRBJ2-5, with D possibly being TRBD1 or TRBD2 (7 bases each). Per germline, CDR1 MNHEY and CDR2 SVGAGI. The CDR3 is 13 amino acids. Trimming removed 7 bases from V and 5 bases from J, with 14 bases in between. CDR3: CASMAGGEETQYF. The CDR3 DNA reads TGTGCCAGCATGGCAGGGGGGGAGGAGACCCAGTACTTC.

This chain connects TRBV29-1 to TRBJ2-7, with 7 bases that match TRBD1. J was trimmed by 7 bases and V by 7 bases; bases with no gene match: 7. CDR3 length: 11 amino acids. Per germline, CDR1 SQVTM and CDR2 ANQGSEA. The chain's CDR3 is CSAGQVGEQYF. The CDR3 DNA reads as TGCAGCGCCGGACAGGTCGGTGAGCAGTACTTC.

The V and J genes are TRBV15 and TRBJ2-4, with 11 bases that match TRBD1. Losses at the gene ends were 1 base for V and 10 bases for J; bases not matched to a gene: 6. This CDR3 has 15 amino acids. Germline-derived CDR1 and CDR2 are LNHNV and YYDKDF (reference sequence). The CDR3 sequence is CATSRGGQGAEIQYF. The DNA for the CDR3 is TGTGCCACCAGCAGAGGCGGACAGGGGGCTGAAATTCAGTACTTC.

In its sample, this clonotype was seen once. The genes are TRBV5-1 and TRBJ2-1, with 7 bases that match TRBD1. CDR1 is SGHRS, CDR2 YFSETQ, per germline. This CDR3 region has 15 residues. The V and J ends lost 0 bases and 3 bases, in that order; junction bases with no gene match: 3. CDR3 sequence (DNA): TGCGCCAGCAGCTTGGGGGACAGCGTCTACAATGAGCAGTTCTTC. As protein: CASSLGDSVYNEQFF.

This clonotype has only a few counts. The CDR3 nucleotides read TGTGCCAGCGAATTGGTAGCGACTAGCGGGAGGCAGACGAACACCGGGGAGCTGTTTTTT. The encoded protein is CASELVATSGRQTNTGELFF. This rearrangement joins TRBV6-4 to TRBJ2-2, with TRBD2 identical over 13 bases. Germline trimming cut 8 bases from V and 0 bases from J; bases unmatched to any gene: 15. Germline assignment: CDR1 MRHNA and CDR2 SNTAGT. The CDR3 totals 20 residues.

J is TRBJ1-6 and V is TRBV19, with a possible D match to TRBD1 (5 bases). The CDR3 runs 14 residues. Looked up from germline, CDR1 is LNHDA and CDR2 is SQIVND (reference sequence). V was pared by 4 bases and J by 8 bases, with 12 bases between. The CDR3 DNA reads TGTGCCAGTAGTAATGGACAAGCGGATTCACCCCTCCACTTT. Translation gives CASSNGQADSPLHF.

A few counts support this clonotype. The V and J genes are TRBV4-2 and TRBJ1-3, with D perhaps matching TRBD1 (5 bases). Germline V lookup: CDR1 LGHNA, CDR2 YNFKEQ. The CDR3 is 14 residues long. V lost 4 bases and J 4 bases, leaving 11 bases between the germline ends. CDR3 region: CASSLGTMGNTIYF. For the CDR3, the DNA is TGTGCCAGCAGCCTCGGGACGATGGGAAACACCATATATTTT.

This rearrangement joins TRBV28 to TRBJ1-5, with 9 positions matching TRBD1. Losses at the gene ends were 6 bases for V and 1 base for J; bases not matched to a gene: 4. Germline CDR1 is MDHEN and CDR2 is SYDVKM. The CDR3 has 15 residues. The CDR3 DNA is TGTGCCAGCAGGAGACAGGGGGAAAGCAATCAGCCCCAGCATTTT. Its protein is CASRRQGESNQPQHF.

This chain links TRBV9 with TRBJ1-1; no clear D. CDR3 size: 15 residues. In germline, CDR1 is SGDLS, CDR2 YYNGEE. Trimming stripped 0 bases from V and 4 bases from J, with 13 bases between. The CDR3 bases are TGTGCCAGCAGCGTAGCCGCTCGGACCGGCACTGAAGCTTTCTTT. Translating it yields CASSVAARTGTEAFF.

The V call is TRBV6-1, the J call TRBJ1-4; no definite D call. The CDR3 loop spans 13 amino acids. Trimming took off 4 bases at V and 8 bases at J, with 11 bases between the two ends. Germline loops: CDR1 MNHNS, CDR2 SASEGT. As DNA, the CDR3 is TGTGCCAGCAGTGTGAGGACGGGCGAAAAACTGTTTTTT. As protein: CASSVRTGEKLFF.

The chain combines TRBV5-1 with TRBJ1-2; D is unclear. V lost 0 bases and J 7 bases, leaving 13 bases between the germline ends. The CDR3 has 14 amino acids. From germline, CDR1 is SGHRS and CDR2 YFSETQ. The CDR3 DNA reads TGCGCCAGCAGCTTGGACGGGAGCACGGGTGGCTACACCTTC. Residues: CASSLDGSTGGYTF.

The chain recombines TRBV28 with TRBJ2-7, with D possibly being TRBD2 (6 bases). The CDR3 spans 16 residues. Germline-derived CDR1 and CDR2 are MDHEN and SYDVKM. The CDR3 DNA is TGTGTCATAGCCCCCACGATTACGGGAGAAATCGACGAGCAGTACTTC. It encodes CVIAPTITGEIDEQYF.

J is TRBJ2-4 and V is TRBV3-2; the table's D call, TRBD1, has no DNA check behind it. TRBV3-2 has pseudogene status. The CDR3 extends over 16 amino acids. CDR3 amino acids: CASSQGRASRENIQYF. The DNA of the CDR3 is TGTGCCAGCAGCCAAGGTCGGGCTAGCCGGGAAAACATTCAGTACTTC.

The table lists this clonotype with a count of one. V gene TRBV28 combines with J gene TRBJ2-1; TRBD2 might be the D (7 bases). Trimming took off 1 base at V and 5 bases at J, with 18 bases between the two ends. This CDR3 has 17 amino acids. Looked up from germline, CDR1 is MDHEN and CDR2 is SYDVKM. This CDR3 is CASSLSRGRHLNNEQFF. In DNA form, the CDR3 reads TGTGCCAGCAGTTTATCGCGGGGGCGACACCTAAACAATGAGCAGTTCTTC.

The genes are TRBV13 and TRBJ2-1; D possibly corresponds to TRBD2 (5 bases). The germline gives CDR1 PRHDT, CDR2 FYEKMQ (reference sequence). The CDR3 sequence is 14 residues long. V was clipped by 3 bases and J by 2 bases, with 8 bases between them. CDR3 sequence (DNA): TGTGCCAGCAGCTTCCGGGATCCCTACAATGAGCAGTTCTTC. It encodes CASSFRDPYNEQFF.

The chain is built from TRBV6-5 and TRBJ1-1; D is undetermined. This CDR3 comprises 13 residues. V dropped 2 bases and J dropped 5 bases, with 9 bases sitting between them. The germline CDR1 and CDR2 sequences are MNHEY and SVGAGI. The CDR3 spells CASSYGIETEAFF. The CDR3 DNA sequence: TGTGCCAGCAGTTACGGGATAGAGACTGAAGCTTTCTTT.

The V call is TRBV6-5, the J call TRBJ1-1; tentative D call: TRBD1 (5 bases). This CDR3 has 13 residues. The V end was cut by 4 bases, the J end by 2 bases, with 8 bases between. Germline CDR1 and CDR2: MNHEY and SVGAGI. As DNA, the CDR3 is TGTGCCAGCAGTTCTCAGGGCAACACTGAAGCTTTCTTT. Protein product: CASSSQGNTEAFF.

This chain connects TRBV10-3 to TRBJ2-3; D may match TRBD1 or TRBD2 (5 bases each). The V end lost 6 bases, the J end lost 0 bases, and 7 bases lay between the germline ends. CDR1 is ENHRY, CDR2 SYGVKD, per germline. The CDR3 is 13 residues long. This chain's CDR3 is CAIRRDSTDTQYF. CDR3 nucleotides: TGTGCCATCAGACGGGACAGCACAGATACGCAGTATTTT.

This chain's CDR3 is CASAGQGRNEKLFF. CDR3 sequence (DNA): TGCGCCAGCGCCGGACAGGGTAGGAATGAAAAACTGTTTTTT. The rearrangement joins TRBV5-1 to TRBJ1-4, with 8 bases identical to TRBD1. CDR3 length: 14 residues. Germline trimming cut 7 bases from V and 5 bases from J; bases unmatched to any gene: 7. CDR1 and CDR2 from the germline V gene are SGHRS and YFSETQ. The full variable domain, completed using reference TRBV5-1 and TRBJ1-4, is KAGVTQTPRYLIKTRGQQVTLSCSPISGHRSVSWYQQTPGQGLQFLFEYFSETQRNKGNFPGRFSGRQFSNSRSEMNVSTLELGDSALYLCASAGQGRNEKLFFGSGTQLSVL.